This T cell receptor (beta chain) emerged from a study of radiation and T cells in renal cell carcinoma. V shed 0 bases, J shed 1 base, and the junction held 6 bases outside the gene matches. Germline values: CDR1 MNHEY, CDR2 SMNVEV (reference sequence). The CDR3 contains 17 residues. Study observations and caveats: Baseline intratumoral clonotype presence is unknown without pretreatment biopsies.

The data were produced by immunoSEQ multiplex PCR, yet TCRdb's version contains in-frame clones alone and is incomplete. The data contain about 86,000 clones, approximately 80% of them singletons. Time point reported: blood 4 weeks post-SBRT, at nephrectomy. The treatment was: 15 Gy SBRT to primary tumor, nephrectomy 4 weeks later. Nephrectomy followed 15 Gy stereotactic body radiation by 4 weeks. Serial blood draws occurred at baseline and 2 and 4 weeks post-SBRT. Note on this clone: The antigen is unknown.

This rearrangement joins TRBV27 to TRBJ2-1; 7 nucleotides align to TRBD2. This receptor was taken from a man aged 50 to 60 with renal cell carcinoma. Sequencing was performed on blood, taken from a patient whose treatment included radiotherapy and nephrectomy. Here the CDR3 reads CASSLSLGLDSYNEQFF. The CDR3 DNA reads as TGTGCCAGCAGTTTATCTCTCGGACTAGATTCCTACAATGAGCAGTTCTTC.